This T cell receptor (beta chain) was obtained from a study of cytomegalovirus exposure and HLA in healthy donors. The study's findings and limits: There were some V segments, including TRBV6-2 and TRBV6-3, excluded as indistinguishable. Earlier findings revealed that most TCR beta V segments proved productive either about 87% or about 30% of the time.

Regarding this clone: As yet, its antigen is unknown.

V lost 6 bases and J 7 bases, leaving 9 bases between the germline ends. Germline-derived CDR1 and CDR2 are MDHEN and SYDVKM. The CDR3 consists of 11 residues. PCR employed 60 Vbeta and 13 Jbeta primers. The method was immunoSEQ multiplex PCR; TCRdb's version includes in-frame clones alone and lacks a portion of them. Here the sample spans approximately 82,000 clones, under 80% being singletons. The sequenced material came from PBMCs. The source of this sequence is a man between 35 and 55 years old in good health and CMV-seronegative. This sequence joins TRBV28 and TRBJ1-2; D call uncertain. The CDR3 protein is CASRPTRGYTF. CDR3 DNA: TGTGCCAGCAGGCCGACACGTGGCTACACCTTC.